Presented here are 15 T cell receptor beta chains from one specimen sequenced in a study of OX40 agonist ivuxolimab in advanced cancers. Data came from immunoSEQ multiplex PCR; TCRdb stores just in-frame clones and leaves some out. The sample contains around 35,000 clones, around 87% of which appear only once. The specimen comprised CD4+ or CD8+ T cells sorted from blood, sampled in a trial of the OX40 agonist ivuxolimab. Receptors originate from an adult with an advanced solid tumor such as melanoma, head and neck, liver or kidney cancer.

V and J are TRBV18 and TRBJ2-7; maybe TRBD1 (6 bases). This CDR3 has 17 residues. Trimming took off 6 bases at V and 4 bases at J, with 25 bases between the two ends. Germline V lookup: CDR1 KGHSH, CDR2 LQKENI. The chain's CDR3 is CASSSTTTGTGRYEQYF. The CDR3 DNA sequence: TGTGCCAGCTCCTCAACCACTACAGGGACGGGTCGGTACGAGCAGTACTTC.

The CDR3 sequence is CASSWAGGTDTQYF. The CDR3 DNA is TGTGCCAGCAGTTGGGCGGGGGGCACAGATACGCAGTATTTT. This chain joins TRBV7-6 and TRBJ2-3; 7 bases line up with TRBD2. CDR1 is SGHVS, CDR2 FNYEAQ, per germline. V lost 6 bases and J lost 1; bases outside the gene matches: 4. The CDR3 sequence is 14 residues long.

The chain links TRBV6-6 to TRBJ2-7; D tentatively fits TRBD1 or TRBD2 (5 bases each). The CDR3 length is 13 residues. Germline V gene data show CDR1 as MNHNY and CDR2 as SVGAGI (reference sequence). V lost 5 bases and J 7 bases, leaving 15 bases between the germline ends. This CDR3 is CASSRGVDREQYF. CDR3 bases: TGTGCCAGCAGTAGGGGAGTGGATCGGGAGCAGTACTTC.

J is TRBJ1-4 and V is TRBV11-2; D is unclear. Germline CDR1 reads SGHAT; CDR2 reads FQNNGV. V lost 5 bases to trimming and J lost 12 bases, with 19 bases between them. The CDR3 is 14 residues long. For the CDR3, the DNA is TGTGCCAGCAGCCCAAGGAACAATAACCCCGAACTGTTTTTT. Its protein is CASSPRNNNPELFF. The full variable domain, completed using reference TRBV11-2 and TRBJ1-4, is EAGVAQSPRYKIIEKRQSVAFWCNPISGHATLYWYQQILGQGPKLLIQFQNNGVVDDSQLPKDRFSAERLKGVDSTLKIQPAKLEDSAVYLCASSPRNNNPELFFGSGTQLSVL.

In its sample, this clone was seen a few times. The genes are TRBV5-1 and TRBJ1-1, with unresolved D. CDR1 SGHRS and CDR2 YFSETQ come from the germline V gene. The V gene lost 4 bases and the J gene lost 0 bases, with 7 bases spanning the gap. The CDR3 is 13 amino acids. The CDR3 DNA follows: TGCGCCAGCAGCGAAGGAATGAACACTGAAGCTTTCTTT. Translated: CASSEGMNTEAFF.

In its sample, this clone was seen once. The rearrangement uses TRBV11-2 and TRBJ1-1, with D possibly being TRBD1 (6 bases). Germline values: CDR1 SGHAT, CDR2 FQNNGV. V was shortened by 6 bases and J by 8 bases, with 10 bases between the two germline ends. CDR3 length equals 11 residues. Here the CDR3 DNA reads TGTGCCAGCAGTCGGACAGTCGAAGCTTTCTTT. Protein product: CASSRTVEAFF. Together with reference TRBV11-2 and TRBJ1-1, the CDR3 gives the full variable domain: EAGVAQSPRYKIIEKRQSVAFWCNPISGHATLYWYQQILGQGPKLLIQFQNNGVVDDSQLPKDRFSAERLKGVDSTLKIQPAKLEDSAVYLCASSRTVEAFFGQGTRLTVV.

The V and J genes are TRBV7-2 and TRBJ2-3; no definite D call. The CDR3 spans 12 residues. The V and J ends lost 2 bases and 3 bases respectively, with 3 bases between them. CDR1 is SGHTA and CDR2 is FQGNSA in the germline V gene. The CDR3 DNA sequence: TGTGCCAGCAGCTTATCTACAGATACGCAGTATTTT. Its protein product is CASSLSTDTQYF.

This rearrangement joins TRBV25-1 to TRBJ2-1; tentative D call: TRBD1 (6 bases). CDR1 is MGHDK and CDR2 is SYGVNS in the germline V gene. V was trimmed by 9 bases and J by 1 base, leaving 13 bases between them. CDR3 size: 14 residues. The CDR3 loop reads CASSGTLSYNEQFF. CDR3 in DNA: TGTGCCAGTTCCGGGACATTGTCCTACAATGAGCAGTTCTTC.

The gene calls are TRBV6-1 and TRBJ1-2; TRBD1 matches 9 bases. The germline V gene encodes CDR1 MNHNS and CDR2 SASEGT. The J segment lost 5 bases and the V segment lost 11 bases, leaving 15 bases of the junction unmatched. There are 15 residues in the CDR3. The CDR3 nucleotides are TGTGCCTGTAAAAACGTCGCCGACAGGGGGTATGGCTACACCTTC. Encoded protein: CACKNVADRGYGYTF.

This chain joins TRBV7-2 and TRBJ2-3, with TRBD2 matching over 9 bases. The CDR3 covers 14 residues. The germline V gene encodes CDR1 SGHTA and CDR2 FQGNSA. J was trimmed by 6 bases and V by 2 bases; bases with no gene match: 3. Written as DNA, the CDR3 is TGTGCCAGCAGCTTAAGTAGCGGGGGCGATACGCAGTATTTT. Protein sequence: CASSLSSGGDTQYF.

In DNA form, the CDR3 reads TGTGCCATCAGTGACCCGGTGGGGGATACGCAGTATTTT. Its protein product is CAISDPVGDTQYF. The J gene is TRBJ2-3, the V gene TRBV10-3; no reliable D call. V lost 3 bases and J 6 bases, leaving 10 bases between the germline ends. The CDR3 covers 13 residues. In germline, CDR1 is ENHRY, CDR2 SYGVKD.

J is TRBJ2-7 and V is TRBV27; TRBD1 matches at 7 bases. The CDR3 spans 14 residues. Germline CDR1 and CDR2: MNHEY and SMNVEV (reference sequence). V shed 8 bases, J shed 2 bases, and the junction held 9 bases outside the gene matches. The CDR3 reads CASGSQGITYEQYF. CDR3 bases: TGTGCCAGCGGGTCACAGGGGATAACCTACGAGCAGTACTTC.

This clone has just a few counts. The chain employs TRBV19 and TRBJ1-5, with a weak D call TRBD1 (5 bases). The CDR3 extends over 16 amino acids. The V gene's germline CDR1 is LNHDA and CDR2 SQIVND (reference sequence). With 3 bases removed from V and 2 bases from J, the gap between germline ends came to 14 bases. The CDR3 region has the DNA TGTGCCAGTAGTATCATCCCCGGGGCCGGCAATCAGCCCCAGCATTTT. Its translation: CASSIIPGAGNQPQHF.

The V and J genes are TRBV5-1 and TRBJ2-7; D is uncertain. The germline V gene has CDR1 SGHRS and CDR2 YFSETQ. The CDR3 runs 13 residues. V was trimmed by 2 bases and J by 0 bases, leaving 6 bases between them. CDR3 sequence (DNA): TGCGCCAGCAGCTTTGACAACTCCTACGAGCAGTACTTC. Encoded protein: CASSFDNSYEQYF.

V and J are TRBV18 and TRBJ1-2; no reliable D call. This CDR3 comprises 13 residues. CDR1 and CDR2 (germline): KGHSH, LQKENI. Between the trimmed V and J ends, which lost 2 bases and 1 base, there was a span of 5 bases. CDR3 DNA sequence: TGTGCCAGCTCACCAGGAGATAACTATGGCTACACCTTC. This translates into CASSPGDNYGYTF.